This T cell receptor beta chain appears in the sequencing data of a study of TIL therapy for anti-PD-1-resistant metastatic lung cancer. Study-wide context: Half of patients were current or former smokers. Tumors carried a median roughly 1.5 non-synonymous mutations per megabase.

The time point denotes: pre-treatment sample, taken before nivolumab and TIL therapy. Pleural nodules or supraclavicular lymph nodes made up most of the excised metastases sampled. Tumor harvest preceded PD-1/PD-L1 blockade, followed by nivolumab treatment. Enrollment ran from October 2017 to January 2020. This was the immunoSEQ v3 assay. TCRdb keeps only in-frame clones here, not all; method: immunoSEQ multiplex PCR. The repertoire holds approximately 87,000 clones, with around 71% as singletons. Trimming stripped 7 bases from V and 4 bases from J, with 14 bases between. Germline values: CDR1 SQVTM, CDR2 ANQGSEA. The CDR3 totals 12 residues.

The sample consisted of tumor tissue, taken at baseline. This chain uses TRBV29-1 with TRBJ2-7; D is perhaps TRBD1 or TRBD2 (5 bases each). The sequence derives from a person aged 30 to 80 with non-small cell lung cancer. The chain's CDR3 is CSGAGTEYEQYF. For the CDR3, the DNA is TGCAGCGGGGCAGGGACCGAATACGAGCAGTACTTC.